Listed below are T cell receptor beta chains from one sample, sequenced in a study of T cells in Graves' hyperthyroidism and ophthalmopathy. From the multiplex PCR reads, TCRdb called clonotypes with MiXCR, one entry per CDR3 protein. The repertoire consists of around 690,000 distinct CDR3 sequences, with 17% occurring once and the leading ten covering roughly 15%. Sequencing was performed on blood. The origin of the receptors is a man in his forties or fifties with Graves' hyperthyroidism. Each CDR3 is given with its conserved first and last residue.

TRBV30	TRBJ1-1	CAWRAKQGTTEAFF
TRBV28	TRBJ2-5	CASSFASYQETQYF
TRBV29-1	TRBJ1-2	CSVWDGGYTF
TRBV24-1	TRBJ1-3	CATSDFRDSGNTIYF
TRBV5-1	TRBJ2-2	CASSRGLLNTGELFF
TRBV2	TRBJ1-5	CASALTDSNQPQHF
TRBV6-1	TRBJ2-3	CASTQNGPAGGDTDTQYF
TRBV27	TRBJ1-1	CASSVQGPNTEAFF
TRBV12-3/TRBV12-4	TRBJ1-1	CASSLAVKAFF
TRBV7-9	TRBJ2-7	CASSPLSGSTPEQYF
TRBV10-2	TRBJ1-2	CASSESSWGGEGYTF
TRBV20-1	TRBJ1-2	CSGVARGLFNYGYTF
TRBV19	TRBJ1-5	CASIRDREVSFNQPQHF
TRBV18	TRBJ2-5	CASSPGEQETQYF
TRBV6-5	TRBJ2-5	CASSYRLAVFLYQETQYF
TRBV20-1	TRBJ2-7	CSVTSSYEQYF
TRBV5-1	TRBJ2-1	CASRPRGANEQFF
TRBV20-1	TRBJ1-4	CSARDDRGDEKLFF
TRBV2	TRBJ2-3	CASSEGWRGTDTQYF
TRBV20-1	TRBJ2-3	CSARDWLGFRSDTQYF
TRBV7-8	TRBJ2-7	CASSSAGVYEQYF
TRBV7-3	TRBJ2-4	CASSSYRGPILEAKNIQYF
TRBV7-3	TRBJ2-2	CASSFRPAGGTGELFF
TRBV11-3	TRBJ2-3	CASSLDPAGRGTDTQYF
TRBV2	TRBJ2-3	CASRDGIKSPWTDTQYF
TRBV2	TRBJ1-2	CASSGSQGWVYGYTF
TRBV29-1	TRBJ2-3	CSGDSSTDTQYF
TRBV20-1	TRBJ2-7	CSASTEGGGSYEQYF
TRBV2	TRBJ2-1	CASRVGSGRGYNEQFF
TRBV13	TRBJ2-1	CASSTGLAGAEQFF
TRBV6-2/TRBV6-3	TRBJ1-1	CASSLRLNRGVNTEAFF
TRBV4-1	TRBJ2-7	CASSQDRGYDEQYF
TRBV18	TRBJ2-7	CASSPYGRINEQYF
TRBV28	TRBJ2-3	CASSFEGVFADTQYF
TRBV9	TRBJ1-2	CASSVGHTGSYGYTF
TRBV7-2	TRBJ2-7	CASSLYPQAHEQYF
TRBV28	TRBJ2-3	CASSLGQWGRYF
TRBV9	TRBJ1-2	CASSHINRQGNGYTF
TRBV20-1	TRBJ1-1	CSASTGANTEAFF
TRBV29-1	TRBJ2-2	CSVVPDTGELFF
TRBV19	TRBJ1-6	CATPGSNSPLHF
TRBV12-3/TRBV12-4	TRBJ2-6	CASSDIGVVGANVLTF
TRBV29-1	TRBJ1-1	CSVGQTNTEAFF
TRBV7-2	TRBJ1-5	CASSLQFAQDQPQHF
TRBV20-1	TRBJ2-5	CSVVGETQYF
TRBV9	TRBJ1-1	CASSPGGTTHTEAFF
TRBV24-1	TRBJ1-2	CATSEWTPVCGYTF
TRBV11-2	TRBJ2-5	CASSYSGRSLETQYF
TRBV28	TRBJ2-3	CASSLPRGRDTQYF